A single sample is the source of the 30 T cell receptor beta chains below, sequenced in a study of CD8 T cells in ankylosing spondylitis. Notes on the study in general: It appeared that ankylosing spondylitis blood was characterized by a TCR beta motif of seven or eight highly homologous variants.

For these TCRs, the target antigens are not known. Using its own MiXCR run on the 5' RACE reads, TCRdb lists one record per CDR3 protein. The sample has 200,000 to 250,000 distinct CDR3 sequences; about 7% are singletons. What was sequenced was blood, either unsorted or a sorted T cell fraction (not recorded which). Receptors originate from a male donor with ankylosing spondylitis.

This clonotype showed up many times. This chain joins TRBV7-8 and TRBJ2-7, with D perhaps given as TRBD1 or TRBD2 (6 bases each). Germline-derived CDR1 and CDR2 are SGHVS and FQNEAQ. The germline V and J ends were trimmed by 4 bases and 6 bases, with 10 bases remaining between them. The CDR3 is 12 residues long. DNA for the CDR3: TGTGCCAGCAGCTCTAGGGGGGCCGAGCAGTACTTC. It translates to CASSSRGAEQYF. Combining the CDR3 with reference TRBV7-8 and TRBJ2-7 gives the whole variable domain GAGVSQSPRYKVAKRGQDVALRCDPISGHVSLFWYQQALGQGPEFLTYFQNEAQLDKSGLPSDRFFAERPEGSVSTLKIQRTQQEDSAVYLCASSSRGAEQYFGPGTRLTVT.

As to this clonotype: A read error may be the cause here, since a much bigger clone is one base away. The chain combines TRBV13 with TRBJ2-1; D gene ambiguous. There are 14 residues in the CDR3. Germline loops: CDR1 PRHDT, CDR2 FYEKMQ (reference sequence). Trimming shortened V by 4 bases and J by 6 bases, and 13 bases separated the two germline ends. The DNA of the CDR3 is TGTGCCAGCAGCTGGCTAGGTACCTGCAATGAGCAGTTCTTC. Amino acid sequence: CASSWLGTCNEQFF.

This clonotype was seen more than once but under ten times. This chain connects TRBV19 to TRBJ2-3; 11 nucleotides agree with TRBD1. V gave up 7 bases and J gave up 7 bases; unmatched junction bases: 7. The CDR3 has 14 amino acids. The germline V gene has CDR1 LNHDA and CDR2 SQIVND (reference sequence). The CDR3 sequence is CASNDGQGAYTQYF. The CDR3 DNA reads as TGTGCCAGTAACGATGGACAGGGGGCTTATACGCAGTATTTT.

This clonotype was detected ten times or more. This chain joins TRBV7-9 and TRBJ1-1; TRBD1 aligns across 7 bases. The trim removed 1 base at V and 1 base at J, leaving 3 bases unmatched. The CDR3 length is 15 residues. CDR1 is SEHNR, CDR2 FQNEAQ, per germline (reference sequence). The CDR3 region has the DNA TGTGCCAGCAGCTTAGACGACAGGGAGAACACTGAAGCTTTCTTT. Its protein product is CASSLDDRENTEAFF.

This clonotype showed up many times. This sequence joins TRBV7-9 and TRBJ1-2; a weak D match, TRBD1 (5 bases). The CDR3 runs to 13 residues. CDR1 is SEHNR, CDR2 FQNEAQ, per germline (reference sequence). Trimming cost V 6 bases and J 6 bases, with 14 bases left between them. CDR3 DNA: TGTGCCAGCAGGTCTCGGTTGGGGGATGGCTACACCTTC. Its protein product is CASRSRLGDGYTF.

This clonotype was detected ten times or more. The chain is built from TRBV5-1 and TRBJ1-1; tentative D call: TRBD1 (5 bases). This CDR3 is built from 16 residues. The germline V and J ends were trimmed by 4 bases and 1 base, with 17 bases remaining between them. CDR1 and CDR2 (germline): SGHRS, YFSETQ. The CDR3 sequence is CASSQRDGSSNTEAFF. In DNA, the CDR3 is TGCGCCAGCAGCCAAAGGGACGGATCTTCGAACACTGAAGCTTTCTTT.

This clonotype was seen repeatedly, ten times or more. The chain carries TRBV10-2 and TRBJ2-4; D might be TRBD1 or TRBD2, each matching 5 bases. The CDR3 spans 15 residues. Germline V CDR1 and CDR2: WSHSY, SAAADI. The V and J ends lost 4 bases and 8 bases respectively, with 18 bases between them. The CDR3 DNA follows: TGCGCCAGCAGTGGGCTAGTCATCCGGGACGACATTCAGTACTTC. It yields the protein CASSGLVIRDDIQYF.

This clonotype occurred many times. V and J are TRBV7-9 and TRBJ2-7; D may be TRBD1 (5 bases). The CDR3 contains 15 residues. Germline lookup yields CDR1 SEHNR and CDR2 FQNEAQ (reference sequence). The V end lost 2 bases, the J end lost 0 bases, and 11 bases lay between the germline ends. This CDR3 reads CASSLRQTSSYEQYF. As DNA, the CDR3 is TGTGCCAGCAGCTTAAGACAGACAAGCTCCTACGAGCAGTACTTC.

The chain is built from TRBV18 and TRBJ2-7; unclear D gene. Per germline, CDR1 KGHSH and CDR2 LQKENI. The ends were cut back, 6 bases at V and 0 bases at J, with 9 bases in the middle. The CDR3 is made up of 13 amino acids. CDR3 DNA sequence: TGTGCCAGCTCCCAGACGCGCTCCTACGAGCAGTACTTC. Protein product: CASSQTRSYEQYF.

This clonotype was seen ten or more times. V and J are TRBV7-9 and TRBJ2-7; 9 bases are shared with TRBD2. The V gene end was trimmed by 5 bases and the J gene end by 1 base; junction bases not matched to a gene: 3. The CDR3 runs to 14 residues. The germline gives CDR1 SEHNR, CDR2 FQNEAQ (reference sequence). CDR3 sequence reads: CASSGLALSYEQYF. CDR3 DNA sequence: TGTGCCAGCAGCGGACTAGCGCTTTCCTACGAGCAGTACTTC. The whole variable domain, filled in from reference TRBV7-9 and TRBJ2-7, reads DTGVSQNPRHKITKRGQNVTFRCDPISEHNRLYWYRQTLGQGPEFLTYFQNEAQLEKSRLLSDRFSAERPKGSFSTLEIQRTEQGDSAMYLCASSGLALSYEQYFGPGTRLTVT.

At least ten counts were recorded for this clonotype. The chain couples TRBV7-2 to TRBJ1-2, with 8 bases matching TRBD1. V trimming: 2 bases; J trimming: 6 bases; junction bases outside the gene matches: 8. The germline V gene encodes CDR1 SGHTA and CDR2 FQGNSA. This CDR3 comprises 15 residues. Here the CDR3 DNA reads TGTGCCAGCAGCTTATGGGTAACAGGGGGAGATGGCTACACCTTC. Translating it yields CASSLWVTGGDGYTF.

There are many counts of this clonotype. This rearrangement joins TRBV12-3 or TRBV12-4 to TRBJ1-2; no definite D call. The CDR3 has 15 residues. Trimming shortened V by 1 base and J by 5 bases, and 14 bases separated the two germline ends. For the CDR3, the DNA is TGTGCCAGCAGTTTAGGACACGATTCCTTTTATGGCTACACCTTC. Protein: CASSLGHDSFYGYTF.

This clonotype was counted ten times or more. This chain joins TRBV25-1 and TRBJ2-1, with TRBD2 matching over 7 bases. The CDR3 runs to 16 residues. From germline, CDR1 is MGHDK and CDR2 SYGVNS. Losses at the gene ends were 1 base for V and 8 bases for J; bases not matched to a gene: 11. CDR3 sequence: CASSELLSGLQHEQFF. The CDR3 nucleotides are TGTGCCAGCAGTGAATTACTTAGCGGGCTCCAACATGAGCAGTTCTTC.

This clonotype has only a few counts. The chain is built from TRBV4-2 and TRBJ1-5, with D possibly TRBD1 on 5 matching bases. The CDR3 loop spans 15 amino acids. Per germline, CDR1 LGHNA and CDR2 YNFKEQ. Trimming cost V 0 bases and J 1 base, with 7 bases left between them. The CDR3 DNA is TGTGCCAGCAGCCAAGAACAGGCCAGCAATCAGCCCCAGCATTTT. This codes for CASSQEQASNQPQHF.

A few counts support this clonotype. The rearrangement joins TRBV20-1 to TRBJ1-5, with D unclear. This CDR3 has 16 residues. V was shortened by 5 bases and J by 5 bases, with 22 bases between the two germline ends. The germline CDR1 and CDR2 sequences are DFQATT and SNEGSKA (reference sequence). The CDR3 region is CSALPPGKPTDQPQHF. DNA for the CDR3: TGCAGTGCTCTTCCCCCGGGAAAGCCTACTGATCAGCCCCAGCATTTT.

The genes are TRBV3-1 and TRBJ2-1; 12 bases align to TRBD2. CDR1 and CDR2 from the germline V gene are LGHDT and YNNKEL (reference sequence). V dropped 10 bases and J dropped 5; count of bases not matched to a gene: 21. This CDR3 region has 19 residues. The CDR3 reads CATCQDGTSGLNGDNEQFF. CDR3 nucleotide sequence: TGTGCCACCTGCCAAGATGGGACTAGCGGGTTGAACGGGGACAATGAGCAGTTCTTC.

This clonotype was counted ten times or more. CDR3 bases: TGTGCCAGCAGCGTAGCCTGGACAGGCGCCGGGGACTATGGCTACACCTTC. Its translation: CASSVAWTGAGDYGYTF. The chain links TRBV9 to TRBJ1-2; 7 positions agree with TRBD1. V lost 0 bases and J lost 3; bases outside the gene matches: 11. This CDR3 is built from 17 residues. CDR1 is SGDLS, CDR2 YYNGEE, per germline. Together with reference TRBV9 and TRBJ1-2, the CDR3 gives the full variable domain: DSGVTQTPKHLITATGQRVTLRCSPRSGDLSVYWYQQSLDQGLQFLIQYYNGEERAKGNILERFSAQQFPDLHSELNLSSLELGDSALYFCASSVAWTGAGDYGYTFGSGTRLTVV.

This clonotype was counted many times. This chain uses TRBV25-1 with TRBJ2-2, with D perhaps matching TRBD2 (6 bases). V was trimmed by 5 bases and J by 0 bases, leaving 10 bases between them. The CDR3 spans 15 residues. Germline loops: CDR1 MGHDK, CDR2 SYGVNS. CDR3 loop: CASSLADPNTGELFF. The CDR3 DNA reads TGTGCCAGCAGTTTAGCGGACCCGAACACCGGGGAGCTGTTTTTT.

The V call is TRBV4-2, the J call TRBJ2-2; a possible D gene is TRBD1 (6 bases). Trimming stripped 4 bases from V and 0 bases from J, with 12 bases between. The CDR3 contains 16 residues. Germline-derived CDR1 and CDR2 are LGHNA and YNFKEQ. The CDR3 coding sequence is TGTGCCAGCAGCCGTGGTGCAGGGGCGAACACCGGGGAGCTGTTTTTT. Encoded protein: CASSRGAGANTGELFF.

In its sample, this clonotype was seen many times. This sequence joins TRBV29-1 and TRBJ2-7, with a tentative D call TRBD1 (5 bases). Germline V gene sequence: CDR1 SQVTM, CDR2 ANQGSEA. The V end was cut by 2 bases, the J end by 6 bases, with 11 bases between. The CDR3 is made up of 12 amino acids. CDR3 in amino acids: CSVEMPGFEQYF. The CDR3 DNA sequence: TGCAGCGTTGAAATGCCAGGGTTCGAGCAGTACTTC.

This clonotype occurred many times. The chain has TRBV29-1 and TRBJ1-2; possible D gene TRBD1, 5 bases. V lost 4 bases to trimming and J lost 3 bases, with 24 bases between them. Germline V CDR1 and CDR2: SQVTM, ANQGSEA. This CDR3 region has 17 residues. The CDR3 region has the DNA TGCAGCGTTGCCCCCGGGGCAGGGATGTCGGCTCACTATGGCTACACCTTC. The encoded protein is CSVAPGAGMSAHYGYTF. Filled out from reference TRBV29-1 and TRBJ1-2, the complete variable domain reads SAVISQKPSRDICQRGTSLTIQCQVDSQVTMMFWYRQQPGQSLTLIATANQGSEATYESGFVIDKFPISRPNLTFSTLTVSNMSPEDSSIYLCSVAPGAGMSAHYGYTFGSGTRLTVV.

This clonotype has a handful of counts. This chain links TRBV5-6 with TRBJ2-1; D perhaps matches TRBD2 (5 bases). The length of the CDR3 is 13 residues. V dropped 5 bases and J dropped 6 bases, with 12 bases sitting between them. Per the germline V gene, CDR1 is SGHDT and CDR2 is YYEEEE. The CDR3 spells CASRPGYGNEQFF. The CDR3 bases are TGTGCCAGCAGACCGGGGTATGGCAATGAGCAGTTCTTC.

Ten or more counts support this clonotype. The CDR3 sequence: CASSPPREKGEQYF. DNA of the CDR3: TGTGCCAGCAGTCCTCCCCGGGAAAAAGGGGAGCAGTACTTC. The rearrangement uses TRBV28 and TRBJ2-7; tentatively, D is TRBD2 (5 bases). Germline V gives CDR1 MDHEN, CDR2 SYDVKM. There are 14 residues in the CDR3. Trimming pared 5 bases from V and 7 bases from J, leaving 18 bases between.

This chain uses TRBV11-2 with TRBJ1-2; TRBD1 is a possible D gene (5 bases). Germline CDR1 SGHAT, CDR2 FQNNGV. This CDR3 contains 15 residues. V was cut by 5 bases and J by 4 bases, with 17 bases left in between. CDR3 region: CASSPKVQGVYGYTF. CDR3 coding DNA: TGTGCCAGCAGCCCGAAGGTCCAGGGAGTCTATGGCTACACCTTC.

This clonotype was seen at least ten times. This chain links TRBV5-1 with TRBJ1-2, with 12 bases aligning to TRBD1. With V trimmed by 0 bases and J by 6 bases, 3 bases remained unmatched. The CDR3 is made up of 15 amino acids. CDR1 is SGHRS and CDR2 is YFSETQ in the germline V gene. CDR3 loop: CASSLEGQGAHGYTF. The CDR3, as DNA: TGCGCCAGCAGCTTGGAGGGACAGGGGGCACATGGCTACACCTTC.

The rearrangement joins TRBV9 to TRBJ2-2, with 11 bases fitting TRBD1. Germline CDR1 reads SGDLS; CDR2 reads YYNGEE. The CDR3 runs 16 residues. The V gene end was trimmed by 3 bases and the J gene end by 5 bases; junction bases not matched to a gene: 6. The CDR3 reads CASSAWTGGPTGELFF. CDR3 bases: TGTGCCAGCAGCGCCTGGACAGGGGGCCCTACCGGGGAGCTGTTTTTT.

At least ten counts were recorded for this clonotype. This chain links TRBV5-1 with TRBJ2-1; D gene ambiguous. Germline-derived CDR1 and CDR2 are SGHRS and YFSETQ. The ends were cut back, 0 bases at V and 6 bases at J, with 7 bases in the middle. This CDR3 has 13 amino acids. CDR3 nucleotide sequence: TGCGCCAGCAGCTTGGCCAAGCTCAATGAGCAGTTCTTC. Protein product: CASSLAKLNEQFF.

The chain couples TRBV21-1 to TRBJ2-7; TRBD1 is the table's D call and was not checked against the DNA. TRBV21-1 is a listed pseudogene. CDR3 length: 14 amino acids. CDR3 protein: CASSSRDRGNEQYF. CDR3 DNA: TGTGCCAGCAGCAGCCGGGACAGGGGCAACGAGCAGTACTTC.

This clonotype was seen at least ten times. The gene calls are TRBV29-1 and TRBJ1-2, with a weak D call TRBD1 (5 bases). The germline CDR1 and CDR2 sequences are SQVTM and ANQGSEA. V lost 2 bases and J lost 2, with 6 bases in between. This CDR3 has 12 residues. CDR3 bases: TGCAGCGTTGAATGGGGGAACTATGGCTACACCTTC. Amino acids: CSVEWGNYGYTF. The full variable domain, with the rest looked up from reference TRBV29-1 and TRBJ1-2, is SAVISQKPSRDICQRGTSLTIQCQVDSQVTMMFWYRQQPGQSLTLIATANQGSEATYESGFVIDKFPISRPNLTFSTLTVSNMSPEDSSIYLCSVEWGNYGYTFGSGTRLTVV.

This clonotype was observed many times. Written as DNA, the CDR3 is TGTGCCAGCAAGGTGGGGACAGGGCTACTCGAGCAGTACTTC. Amino acids: CASKVGTGLLEQYF. This chain joins TRBV12-3 or TRBV12-4 and TRBJ2-7; 9 bases match TRBD1. The CDR3 length is 14 residues. V was clipped by 7 bases and J by 6 bases; unmatched bases: 10.